Sequencing of this TCR beta chain was carried out in a study of shared clonotypes between healthy human individuals. Findings and limits, study-wide: In the sorted subsets, rarefaction showed sequencing was incomplete despite large depth.

V was shortened by 4 bases and J by 1 base, with 16 bases between the two germline ends. Germline CDR1 and CDR2: MDHEN and SYDVKM. The CDR3 runs to 16 residues. A word on this clone: Antigen: not known.

Each subset's genomic DNA was split evenly across several immunoSEQ plates. Some clones are missing from TCRdb's copy, which holds only in-frame ones; the method was immunoSEQ multiplex PCR. The table records over a million clones, roughly 96% of them present only once. This chain connects TRBV28 to TRBJ1-1, with D unclear. The source is a man aged 25 to 40 in good health. The sample taken for sequencing was naive CD4+ T cells sorted from blood. Specified subset: CD45RA+ positively selected. The CDR3: CASSSSFGRRNTEAFF. The CDR3 DNA sequence: TGTGCCAGCAGTTCCTCATTCGGGCGGAGGAACACTGAAGCTTTCTTT.